Listed here are 32 T cell receptor beta chains from one sample, sequenced in a study of blood T cell repertoires in COVID-19. Repertoires were generated with immunoSEQ multiplex PCR, while TCRdb's copy carries only in-frame clones and drops some. The sample has about 80,000 clones, approximately 90% seen once. Material: peripheral blood. The receptors were sampled from a man in his 70s with active or convalescent COVID-19.

This clone was seen only once. The chain employs TRBV7-8 and TRBJ2-3; D perhaps matches TRBD2 (6 bases). V lost 1 base and J 1 base, leaving 12 bases between the germline ends. The CDR3 extends over 16 amino acids. From germline, CDR1 is SGHVS and CDR2 FQNEAQ. CDR3 in DNA: TGTGCCAGCAGCTTAGGGGGCCAGCGGGGCACAGATACGCAGTATTTT. Its translation: CASSLGGQRGTDTQYF.

This clone came up a few times. The gene calls are TRBV28 and TRBJ1-6; tentatively, D is TRBD1 (5 bases). The germline V and J ends were trimmed by 3 bases and 10 bases, with 16 bases remaining between them. Germline V CDR1 and CDR2: MDHEN, SYDVKM. CDR3 length: 15 amino acids. This CDR3 is CASSLWGRLVSPLHF. CDR3 DNA: TGTGCCAGCAGTTTGTGGGGCCGTCTAGTCTCACCCCTCCACTTT.

The rearrangement uses TRBV23-1 and TRBJ2-7; maybe TRBD1 (5 bases). TRBV23-1 is identified as an open reading frame with a role that is uncertain. V lost 0 bases and J 5 bases, leaving 17 bases between the germline ends. The CDR3 extends over 16 amino acids. The CDR3 DNA is TGCGCCAGCAGTCAATCGTTCCAACAGGTGGGAAACGAGCAGTACTTC. It specifies CASSQSFQQVGNEQYF.

This chain joins TRBV27 and TRBJ1-4; no clear D gene. The germline V gene encodes CDR1 MNHEY and CDR2 SMNVEV (reference sequence). The CDR3 runs 14 residues. The germline V and J ends were trimmed by 8 bases and 4 bases, with 14 bases remaining between them. The CDR3 DNA reads as TGTGCCAGCCGCCCGGAGGGTAATAATGAAAAACTGTTTTTT. Protein sequence: CASRPEGNNEKLFF.

The genes are TRBV5-1 and TRBJ1-5; D remains ambiguous. The CDR3 has 15 residues. Germline loops: CDR1 SGHRS, CDR2 YFSETQ. With 4 bases removed from V and 6 bases from J, the gap between germline ends came to 17 bases. The CDR3 sequence: CASSELGLAGQPQHF. The CDR3 nucleotides are TGCGCCAGCAGCGAACTTGGACTTGCGGGTCAGCCCCAGCATTTT.

This chain links TRBV19 with TRBJ1-5; D is uncertain. The V and J ends lost 1 base and 9 bases respectively, with 13 bases between them. Germline V gene data show CDR1 as LNHDA and CDR2 as SQIVND (reference sequence). This CDR3 is built from 14 residues. The CDR3 coding sequence is TGTGCCAGTAGTATAGCAAAGGGAGACGGGCCCCAGCATTTT. This translates into CASSIAKGDGPQHF. The entire variable domain, with the rest obtained from reference TRBV19 and TRBJ1-5, is as follows: DGGITQSPKYLFRKEGQNVTLSCEQNLNHDAMYWYRQDPGQGLRLIYYSQIVNDFQKGDIAEGYSVSREKKESFPLTVTSAQKNPTAFYLCASSIAKGDGPQHFGDGTRLSIL.

V and J are TRBV24-1 and TRBJ1-1; no reliable D call. Trimming left V 5 bases short and J 3 bases short, with 6 bases between. The CDR3 is 12 residues long. Germline CDR1 is KGHDR and CDR2 is SFDVKD. CDR3 sequence: CATSASDTEAFF. CDR3 in DNA: TGTGCCACCAGTGCCTCGGACACTGAAGCTTTCTTT.

In this sample, this clone turned up a few times. The gene calls are TRBV6-6 and TRBJ1-5, with a possible D match to TRBD1 (5 bases). The CDR3 loop spans 16 amino acids. V was cut by 5 bases and J by 0 bases, with 14 bases left in between. The germline V gene has CDR1 MNHNY and CDR2 SVGAGI (reference sequence). The DNA of the CDR3 is TGTGCCAGCAGTCCAATGACAGAACTTAGCAATCAGCCCCAGCATTTT. Translating gives CASSPMTELSNQPQHF.

This chain connects TRBV28 to TRBJ1-2; maybe TRBD1 (5 bases). Per the germline V gene, CDR1 is MDHEN and CDR2 is SYDVKM. V dropped 1 base and J dropped 3 bases, with 9 bases sitting between them. The CDR3 contains 14 residues. The CDR3 coding sequence is TGTGCCAGCAGTTTATCTCAGGGTTACTATGGCTACACCTTC. Translated, it gives CASSLSQGYYGYTF.

The rearrangement links TRBV6-2 or TRBV6-3 to TRBJ1-1, with 7 bases aligning to TRBD1. Trimming at V came to 5 bases and at J to 4 bases, leaving 7 bases not matched to a gene. CDR3 length: 14 amino acids. Per the germline V gene, CDR1 is MNHEY and CDR2 is SVGEGT. CDR3 loop: CASSTTGRFTEAFF. As DNA, the CDR3 is TGTGCCAGCAGTACGACAGGGAGATTCACTGAAGCTTTCTTT.

CDR3: CASREDKNYGYTF. Here the CDR3 DNA reads TGTGCCAGCCGGGAGGACAAAAACTATGGCTACACCTTC. This chain connects TRBV28 to TRBJ1-2; TRBD1 is a possible D gene (5 bases). Germline CDR1 is MDHEN and CDR2 is SYDVKM. V dropped 8 bases and J dropped 2 bases, with 12 bases sitting between them. CDR3 size: 13 residues.

The genes are TRBV6-5 and TRBJ1-2, with D perhaps TRBD1 (5 bases). This CDR3 contains 13 residues. V was cut by 4 bases and J by 2 bases, with 8 bases left in between. Germline V gene sequence: CDR1 MNHEY, CDR2 SVGAGI. The CDR3 loop reads CASSSKGNYGYTF. Here the CDR3 DNA reads TGTGCCAGCAGTTCGAAGGGGAACTATGGCTACACCTTC.

V usage is TRBV29-1 and J usage is TRBJ1-4; no clear D. The CDR3 spans 13 residues. The ends were cut back, 4 bases at V and 3 bases at J, with 9 bases in the middle. Germline V gene data show CDR1 as SQVTM and CDR2 as ANQGSEA. The CDR3 protein is CSVVSGPNEKLFF. The DNA for the CDR3 is TGCAGCGTTGTATCAGGCCCTAATGAAAAACTGTTTTTT.

The rearrangement uses TRBV21-1 and TRBJ1-5; the DNA was not used to check the table's D call, TRBD1. TRBV21-1 is a documented pseudogene. This CDR3 has 18 amino acids. CDR3 DNA sequence: TGTGCCAGCAGCAAAGAGGTCAGGGTGCCGGTTGGCAATCAGCCCCAGCATTTT. Translated, it gives CASSKEVRVPVGNQPQHF.

This clone appeared a few times. The chain has TRBV2 and TRBJ2-3; possible D gene TRBD2, 5 bases. Germline V gene lookup returns CDR1 SNHLY and CDR2 FYNNEI. V lost 5 bases and J 3 bases, leaving 12 bases between the germline ends. This CDR3 spans 14 amino acids. The CDR3 region is CASSSRVWTDTQYF. DNA of the CDR3: TGTGCCAGCAGTTCGAGGGTCTGGACAGATACGCAGTATTTT.

The chain employs TRBV21-1 and TRBJ2-3; the table assigns TRBD2, which was not confirmed against the DNA. TRBV21-1 is described as a pseudogene. CDR3 length: 16 residues. The CDR3 DNA reads TGTGCCAGCACCTGGCGGGGGGCAGGGTGCACAGATACGCAGTATTTT. This encodes CASTWRGAGCTDTQYF.

This chain links TRBV7-9 with TRBJ2-2, with 10 nucleotides matching TRBD1. The germline CDR1 and CDR2 sequences are SEHNR and FQNEAQ (reference sequence). CDR3 size: 15 residues. V was pared by 5 bases and J by 4 bases, with 4 bases of the junction left unmatched. This CDR3 is CASSRQGAITGELFF. DNA for the CDR3: TGTGCCAGCAGCAGACAGGGGGCTATCACCGGGGAGCTGTTTTTT.

The chain combines TRBV10-3 with TRBJ2-5; a weak D match, TRBD1 (6 bases). V shed 2 bases and J shed 3 bases, with 7 bases lying between them. CDR1 is ENHRY, CDR2 SYGVKD, per germline. CDR3 length: 13 residues. CDR3 residues: CAISEGGEETQYF. In DNA, the CDR3 is TGTGCCATCAGTGAGGGGGGCGAAGAGACCCAGTACTTC.

The count of this clone is one. The rearrangement uses TRBV6-2 or TRBV6-3 and TRBJ2-7; 8 bases map to TRBD1. The germline V gene has CDR1 MNHEY and CDR2 SVGEGT. The CDR3 is 15 amino acids. The junction had 11 bases not matched to a gene; V was cut back by 5 bases and J by 5 bases. The CDR3 region has the DNA TGTGCCAGCAGTACCCTGGACAGGGCGGGCAACGAGCAGTACTTC. Protein product: CASSTLDRAGNEQYF.

The chain joins TRBV11-3 to TRBJ2-5, with 7 bases matching TRBD1. The germline V gene has CDR1 SGHNT and CDR2 YENEEA. The CDR3 covers 13 residues. J was trimmed by 4 bases and V by 6 bases; bases with no gene match: 5. CDR3 amino acids: CASSLRTGETQYF. The CDR3 region has the DNA TGTGCCAGCAGTCTCAGGACAGGAGAGACCCAGTACTTC. The variable domain in full, completed from reference TRBV11-3 and TRBJ2-5, reads EAGVVQSPRYKIIEKKQPVAFWCNPISGHNTLYWYLQNLGQGPELLIRYENEEAVDDSQLPKDRFSAERLKGVDSTLKIQPAELGDSAVYLCASSLRTGETQYFGPGTRLLVL.

V gene TRBV6-5 combines with J gene TRBJ1-3, with D unclear. V lost 7 bases and J 4 bases, leaving 14 bases between the germline ends. CDR1 is MNHEY and CDR2 is SVGAGI in the germline V gene. The CDR3 runs to 14 residues. Written as DNA, the CDR3 is TGTGCCAGCACTCGGGCGGGCTCCGGAAACACCATATATTTT. Residues: CASTRAGSGNTIYF.

The chain employs TRBV7-6 and TRBJ2-1; the match to TRBD1 covers 7 bases. The V segment lost 4 bases and the J segment 5 bases; nucleotides outside the gene matches: 8. The CDR3 length is 15 residues. Germline CDR1 SGHVS, CDR2 FNYEAQ. CDR3 sequence reads: CASSSPGQRHNEQFF. CDR3 DNA sequence: TGTGCCAGCAGCTCGCCGGGACAGAGACACAATGAGCAGTTCTTC.

The V call is TRBV30, the J call TRBJ1-5, with TRBD1 matching over 7 bases. V lost 3 bases, J lost 7 bases, and 6 bases stayed unmatched. Per the germline V gene, CDR1 is GTSNPN and CDR2 is SVGIG (reference sequence). The CDR3 length is 13 residues. The CDR3 is CAWSPTGRQPQHF. CDR3 DNA sequence: TGTGCCTGGAGCCCGACAGGGAGACAGCCCCAGCATTTT.

This clone has only one observation. This rearrangement joins TRBV18 to TRBJ1-1, with a possible D match to TRBD1 (5 bases). Deletions cut 1 base from V and 1 base from J, with 7 bases between. CDR1 KGHSH and CDR2 LQKENI come from the germline V gene. The CDR3 consists of 14 residues. CDR3 sequence: CASSPLRENTEAFF. The DNA for the CDR3 is TGTGCCAGCTCACCACTCAGGGAGAACACTGAAGCTTTCTTT.

CDR3 sequence reads: CASSEPRGTSPLHF. CDR3 coding DNA: TGTGCCAGCAGTGAACCCAGGGGGACTTCACCCCTCCACTTT. V and J are TRBV25-1 and TRBJ1-6, with TRBD1 matching over 7 bases. Germline V gene data show CDR1 as MGHDK and CDR2 as SYGVNS. The junction had 4 bases not matched to a gene; V was cut back by 2 bases and J by 9 bases. The CDR3 sequence is 14 residues long.

The V and J genes are TRBV29-1 and TRBJ2-1, with 8 bases fitting TRBD1. Germline assignment: CDR1 SQVTM and CDR2 ANQGSEA. The V segment lost 4 bases and the J segment 7 bases; nucleotides outside the gene matches: 12. CDR3 size: 15 residues. The CDR3 region is CSVGRKGTGSNEQFF. CDR3 DNA sequence: TGCAGCGTTGGCAGAAAAGGGACAGGATCGAATGAGCAGTTCTTC.

V gene TRBV28 combines with J gene TRBJ2-6; TRBD1 aligns across 9 bases. The V gene end was trimmed by 6 bases and the J gene end by 0 bases; junction bases not matched to a gene: 6. Germline CDR1 is MDHEN and CDR2 is SYDVKM. This CDR3 has 17 residues. The CDR3 DNA sequence: TGTGCCAGCAGATCCGGACAGGGGAGCTCTGGGGCCAACGTCCTGACTTTC. This encodes CASRSGQGSSGANVLTF.

The chain recombines TRBV5-1 with TRBJ2-5, with 15 bases identical to TRBD2. From germline, CDR1 is SGHRS and CDR2 YFSETQ. Trimming removed 4 bases from V and 5 bases from J; junction bases left unmatched: 9. CDR3 length equals 17 residues. The CDR3 nucleotides are TGCGCCAGCAGCGCCGGGACTAGCGGGGGGAAGGGGGAGACCCAGTACTTC. Its protein product is CASSAGTSGGKGETQYF.

The chain recombines TRBV5-1 with TRBJ2-7; D is unresolved. This CDR3 region has 14 residues. Trimming removed 1 base from V and 5 bases from J, with 13 bases in between. CDR1 and CDR2 from the germline V gene are SGHRS and YFSETQ. The CDR3 loop reads CASSLIPGSDEQYF. The CDR3 region has the DNA TGCGCCAGCAGCTTGATTCCCGGGTCCGACGAGCAGTACTTC.

V and J are TRBV6-5 and TRBJ1-2; D not resolved. CDR3 length: 15 amino acids. Germline lookup yields CDR1 MNHEY and CDR2 SVGAGI. V was clipped by 0 bases and J by 4 bases, with 12 bases between them. This chain's CDR3 is CASSYSNGEIYGYTF. CDR3 sequence (DNA): TGTGCCAGCAGTTACTCGAATGGAGAGATCTATGGCTACACCTTC.

The V gene is TRBV12-3 or TRBV12-4, the J gene TRBJ2-7; D might be TRBD2 (5 bases). This CDR3 comprises 12 residues. V was trimmed by 7 bases and J by 3 bases, leaving 10 bases between them. CDR3 region: CASNEGGYEQYF. As DNA, the CDR3 is TGTGCCAGCAACGAGGGCGGCTACGAGCAGTACTTC.

This chain connects TRBV5-4 to TRBJ1-2, with TRBD1 matching over 7 bases. Looked up from germline, CDR1 is SGHNT and CDR2 is YYREEE (reference sequence). CDR3 length equals 13 residues. V trimming: 4 bases; J trimming: 8 bases; junction bases outside the gene matches: 8. This CDR3 is CASSQTGFDGYTF. The CDR3 DNA follows: TGTGCCAGCAGCCAGACAGGGTTTGACGGCTACACCTTC.